These 23 T cell receptor beta chains were sequenced from one sample in a study of cytomegalovirus exposure and HLA in healthy donors. PCR primers comprised 60 Vbeta and 13 Jbeta primers. Sequencing used immunoSEQ multiplex PCR; TCRdb keeps in-frame clones, though not all of them. In the table there are about 180,000 clones, 60% to 80% of which are singletons. Source material: PBMCs. These receptors were collected from a man in his 60s in good health and CMV-seronegative.

CDR3 in DNA: TGTGCCAGCAGCCAAGTGGGCGCAGCCTCACCCCTCCACTTT. This encodes CASSQVGAASPLHF. The chain uses TRBV5-8 and TRBJ1-6; D remains ambiguous. Germline V gene data show CDR1 as SGHTS and CDR2 as YDEGEE. This CDR3 contains 14 residues. V was clipped by 4 bases and J by 10 bases, with 15 bases between them.

The chain carries TRBV10-3 and TRBJ1-2; D perhaps matches TRBD1 (6 bases). The V end lost 9 bases, the J end lost 7 bases, and 15 bases lay between the germline ends. The germline V gene has CDR1 ENHRY and CDR2 SYGVKD. The length of the CDR3 is 12 residues. CDR3 region: CAMGQDRSGYTF. CDR3 bases: TGTGCCATGGGTCAAGACAGGAGTGGCTACACCTTC.

The chain carries TRBV10-1 and TRBJ2-2; TRBD1 matches 7 bases. The CDR3 is 16 amino acids. With V trimmed by 4 bases and J by 2 bases, 7 bases remained unmatched. CDR1 is WNHNN, CDR2 SYGVQD, per germline (reference sequence). CDR3 sequence: CASSVQGEPNTGELFF. The CDR3, as DNA: TGCGCCAGCAGTGTGCAGGGGGAGCCTAACACCGGGGAGCTGTTTTTT.

The rearrangement uses TRBV28 and TRBJ2-7, with 9 positions matching TRBD1. Germline loops: CDR1 MDHEN, CDR2 SYDVKM. The CDR3 has 16 amino acids. Germline trimming cut 6 bases from V and 5 bases from J; bases unmatched to any gene: 14. The CDR3 loop reads CASRPWSGTGTNEQYF. The CDR3 DNA sequence: TGTGCCAGCAGGCCCTGGTCGGGGACAGGGACTAACGAGCAGTACTTC.

This sequence joins TRBV27 and TRBJ2-3; 13 nucleotides agree with TRBD2. This CDR3 spans 16 amino acids. From germline, CDR1 is MNHEY and CDR2 SMNVEV (reference sequence). J lost 5 bases, V lost 6 bases, and 8 bases had no gene match. CDR3 sequence reads: CASSSPGTSGVDTQYF. For the CDR3, the DNA is TGTGCCAGCAGCAGTCCCGGGACTAGCGGGGTAGATACGCAGTATTTT.

The J gene is TRBJ2-1, the V gene TRBV5-1, with a possible D match to TRBD1 (6 bases). V was cut by 4 bases and J by 5 bases, with 13 bases left in between. This CDR3 comprises 14 residues. CDR1 SGHRS and CDR2 YFSETQ come from the germline V gene. The CDR3 DNA is TGCGCCAGCAGCCCCGGGACACCCCACAATGAGCAGTTCTTC. Amino acids: CASSPGTPHNEQFF.

This clone was counted only a few times. CDR3 in amino acids: CAWEREREFF. In DNA form, the CDR3 reads TGTGCCTGGGAGCGGGAGAGGGAGTTCTTC. The chain combines TRBV30 with TRBJ2-1; 8 nucleotides agree with TRBD2. The germline V gene has CDR1 GTSNPN and CDR2 SVGIG (reference sequence). The CDR3 is 10 residues long. V trimming: 5 bases; J trimming: 14 bases; junction bases outside the gene matches: 5.

This clone was recorded only once. The chain combines TRBV7-3 with TRBJ2-1; D possibly corresponds to TRBD2 (5 bases). CDR3 length: 15 amino acids. V lost 1 base, J lost 0 bases, and 7 bases lay in between. CDR1 is SGHTA and CDR2 is FQGTGA in the germline V gene. The CDR3 protein is CASSLSSGSYNEQFF. Here the CDR3 DNA reads TGTGCCAGCAGCTTAAGCAGCGGCTCCTACAATGAGCAGTTCTTC.

The chain links TRBV30 to TRBJ2-7, with a tentative D call TRBD1 (6 bases). The V end was cut by 7 bases, the J end by 6 bases, with 19 bases between. The germline gives CDR1 GTSNPN, CDR2 SVGIG (reference sequence). CDR3 length: 13 residues. The CDR3 spells CAFFRGQGGEQYF. The CDR3 DNA is TGTGCCTTCTTCAGGGGACAAGGGGGCGAGCAGTACTTC. Together with reference TRBV30 and TRBJ2-7, the CDR3 gives the full variable domain: SQTIHQWPATLVQPVGSPLSLECTVEGTSNPNLYWYRQAAGRGLQLLFYSVGIGQISSEVPQNLSASRPQDRQFILSSKKLLLSDSGFYLCAFFRGQGGEQYFGPGTRLTVT.

With respect to this clone: One end of the junction fails to match germline, which may point to a read error. This CDR3 is also generated by other DNA sequences in the sample. The chain employs TRBV5-6 and TRBJ1-2, with a weak D call TRBD1 (6 bases). The CDR3 contains 13 residues. Germline V gene lookup returns CDR1 SGHDT and CDR2 YYEEEE. CDR3 coding DNA: TGTGCCAGCAGCTTCCAGGGGAACTATGGTTACACCTTC. This translates into CASSFQGNYGYTF. The variable domain in full, with the rest retrieved from reference TRBV5-6 and TRBJ1-2, is DAGVTQSPTHLIKTRGQQVTLRCSPKSGHDTVSWYQQALGQGPQFIFQYYEEEERQRGNFPDRFSGHQFPNYSSELNVNALLLGDSALYLCASSFQGNYGYTFGSGTRLTVV.

The chain uses TRBV27 and TRBJ2-5; the match to TRBD2 covers 9 bases. With V trimmed by 5 bases and J by 1 base, 5 bases remained unmatched. Germline V gives CDR1 MNHEY, CDR2 SMNVEV (reference sequence). This CDR3 is built from 15 residues. The CDR3 is CASSEQRGVQETQYF. DNA for the CDR3: TGTGCCAGCAGTGAACAGCGGGGGGTCCAAGAGACCCAGTACTTC.

J is TRBJ2-5 and V is TRBV2, with 7 bases matching TRBD2. Trimming removed 4 bases from V and 3 bases from J; junction bases left unmatched: 8. The germline gives CDR1 SNHLY, CDR2 FYNNEI. The CDR3 has 15 amino acids. Written as DNA, the CDR3 is TGTGCCAGCAGTGGCGGCGGGAGTTCGGAAGAGACCCAGTACTTC. Translating it yields CASSGGGSSEETQYF.

The genes are TRBV30 and TRBJ1-1; no firm D call. CDR1 GTSNPN and CDR2 SVGIG come from the germline V gene (reference sequence). The CDR3 covers 15 residues. The V end was cut by 0 bases, the J end by 1 base, with 12 bases between. The CDR3 is CAWSVRRGANTEAFF. The CDR3 bases are TGTGCCTGGAGTGTACGGCGGGGAGCGAACACTGAAGCTTTCTTT.

This clone occurred once. The chain uses TRBV29-1 and TRBJ2-3; 15 nucleotides match TRBD2. The CDR3 is 17 residues long. Looked up from germline, CDR1 is SQVTM and CDR2 is ANQGSEA. V lost 7 bases, J lost 3 bases, and 11 bases stayed unmatched. CDR3 sequence (DNA): TGCAGCGCCAACTGGGGGACTAGCGGGAGGAGGACAGATACGCAGTATTTT. Its protein is CSANWGTSGRRTDTQYF.

The chain carries TRBV11-2 and TRBJ1-1, with TRBD1 matching over 8 bases. The V segment lost 5 bases and the J segment 4 bases; nucleotides outside the gene matches: 6. The germline CDR1 and CDR2 sequences are SGHAT and FQNNGV. This CDR3 spans 14 amino acids. In nucleotides, the CDR3 is TGTGCCAGCAGCCGGGGACAGGTCGGCACTGAAGCTTTCTTT. Its translation is CASSRGQVGTEAFF. Complete variable domain (other parts from reference TRBV11-2 and TRBJ1-1): EAGVAQSPRYKIIEKRQSVAFWCNPISGHATLYWYQQILGQGPKLLIQFQNNGVVDDSQLPKDRFSAERLKGVDSTLKIQPAKLEDSAVYLCASSRGQVGTEAFFGQGTRLTVV.

The chain links TRBV7-9 to TRBJ2-5; TRBD2 matches at 7 bases. The end of the DNA aligns better with TRBJ2-7, so the J call may be wrong. The CDR3 is 16 residues long. Per the germline V gene, CDR1 is SEHNR and CDR2 is FQNEAQ (reference sequence). The CDR3 DNA follows: TGTGCCAGCAGGCCCGGTCGGGGCGGGAGTCTCCACGAGCAGTACTTC. Encoded protein: CASRPGRGGSLHEQYF.

The chain carries TRBV5-6 and TRBJ2-2; 9 bases align to TRBD2. Trimming removed 0 bases from V and 6 bases from J; junction bases left unmatched: 12. CDR3 size: 18 residues. CDR1 and CDR2 from the germline V gene are SGHDT and YYEEEE. CDR3 sequence (DNA): TGTGCCAGCAGCTTGGGACGGCTGTGGCGGGAGGGGGCCGGGGAGCTGTTTTTT. This translates into CASSLGRLWREGAGELFF. The full variable domain, its missing parts supplied by reference TRBV5-6 and TRBJ2-2, is DAGVTQSPTHLIKTRGQQVTLRCSPKSGHDTVSWYQQALGQGPQFIFQYYEEEERQRGNFPDRFSGHQFPNYSSELNVNALLLGDSALYLCASSLGRLWREGAGELFFGEGSRLTVL.

This clone was recorded a few times. The V gene is TRBV19, the J gene TRBJ1-1; perhaps TRBD1 as D (6 bases). The V end was cut by 7 bases, the J end by 5 bases, with 14 bases between. The CDR3 is 13 amino acids. CDR1 is LNHDA, CDR2 SQIVND, per germline (reference sequence). CDR3 bases: TGTGCCAGTATCGAGGAAGGACAGACTGAAGCTTTCTTT. This gives the protein CASIEEGQTEAFF.

In the case of this clone: One end of the junction is discordant with germline, which a read error may explain. V usage is TRBV7-7 and J usage is TRBJ2-2; 13 bases are shared with TRBD2. From germline, CDR1 is SSHAT and CDR2 FNYEAQ (reference sequence). This CDR3 is built from 15 residues. The CDR3 coding sequence is TGTGCTAGCAGCTCCACTAGCGGGGGGGCCGGGGAGCTGTTTTTT. Translation: CASSSTSGGAGELFF.

The chain employs TRBV15 and TRBJ2-7; D unclear. V was shortened by 0 bases and J by 0 bases, with 9 bases between the two germline ends. The V gene's germline CDR1 is LNHNV and CDR2 YYDKDF (reference sequence). The CDR3 extends over 15 amino acids. The CDR3 region is CATSRDRISSYEQYF. As DNA, the CDR3 is TGTGCCACCAGCAGAGACAGGATAAGCTCCTACGAGCAGTACTTC.

This chain connects TRBV18 to TRBJ2-7, with TRBD1 matching 9 bases. The CDR3 consists of 14 residues. V lost 5 bases, J lost 4 bases, and 6 bases stayed unmatched. CDR1 and CDR2 (germline): KGHSH, LQKENI. The CDR3 spells CASSAGQGGYEQYF. The CDR3, as DNA: TGTGCCAGCTCAGCGGGACAGGGTGGGTACGAGCAGTACTTC.

Points on this clone: An end of the junction differs from the germline gene, which may be a read error. The chain joins TRBV6-5 to TRBJ1-2; 7 nucleotides agree with TRBD1. CDR3 length equals 16 residues. CDR1 and CDR2 (germline): MNHEY, SVGAGI. CDR3 in DNA: TGTGCCAGCAGTTACTCCTCCGGACAGGTCCACTATGGCTACCCCTTC. As protein: CASSYSSGQVHYGYPF.

The V gene is TRBV20-1, the J gene TRBJ1-1; D unresolved. V was shortened by 5 bases and J by 8 bases, with 9 bases between the two germline ends. There are 10 residues in the CDR3. The germline gives CDR1 DFQATT, CDR2 SNEGSKA (reference sequence). The DNA of the CDR3 is TGCAGTGCTGGAGGGAGGGAAGCTTTCTTT. Amino acid sequence: CSAGGREAFF.